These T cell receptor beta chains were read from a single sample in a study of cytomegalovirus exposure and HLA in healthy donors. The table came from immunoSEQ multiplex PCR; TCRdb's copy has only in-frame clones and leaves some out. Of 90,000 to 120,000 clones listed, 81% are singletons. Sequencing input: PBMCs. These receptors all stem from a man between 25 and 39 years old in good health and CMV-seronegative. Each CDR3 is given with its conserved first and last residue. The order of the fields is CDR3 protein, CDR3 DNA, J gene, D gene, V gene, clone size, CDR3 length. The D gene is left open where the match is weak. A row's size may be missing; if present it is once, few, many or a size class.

CDR3aa: CASRAVLQNEQFF
CDR3nt: TGTGCCAGCAGAGCGGTTCTACAGAATGAGCAGTTCTTC
j_gene: TRBJ2-1
d_gene: NA
v_gene: TRBV6-5
abundance: NA
len: 13

CDR3aa: CASSLTGGLAETQYF
CDR3nt: TGCGCCAGCAGTTTGACAGGGGGCTTAGCAGAGACCCAGTACTTC
j_gene: TRBJ2-5
d_gene: TRBD1
v_gene: TRBV5-1
abundance: NA
len: 15

CDR3aa: CASSSQGPSYEQYF
CDR3nt: TGTGCCAGCAGTTCTCAGGGGCCCTCCTACGAGCAGTACTTC
j_gene: TRBJ2-7
d_gene: NA
v_gene: TRBV7-3
abundance: once
len: 14

CDR3aa: CASSEWKTEGTDTQYF
CDR3nt: TGTGCCAGCAGTGAATGGAAGACAGAAGGCACAGATACGCAGTATTTT
j_gene: TRBJ2-3
d_gene: NA
v_gene: TRBV25-1
abundance: NA
len: 16

CDR3aa: CASSFERGPEAFF
CDR3nt: TGTGCCAGCAGCTTCGAGCGGGGGCCAGAAGCTTTCTTT
j_gene: TRBJ1-1
d_gene: NA
v_gene: TRBV7-8
abundance: NA
len: 13

CDR3aa: CASSETKDREEQYF
CDR3nt: TGTGCCAGCAGTGAAACCAAAGACAGGGAGGAGCAGTACTTC
j_gene: TRBJ2-7
d_gene: TRBD1
v_gene: TRBV6-1
abundance: NA
len: 14

CDR3aa: CASLNRGDNQPQHF
CDR3nt: TGTGCCAGTCTAAACCGGGGGGACAATCAGCCCCAGCATTTT
j_gene: TRBJ1-5
d_gene: NA
v_gene: TRBV28
abundance: few
len: 14

CDR3aa: CATSDRASGTYEQYF
CDR3nt: TGTGCCACCAGCGACCGGGCTAGCGGAACCTACGAGCAGTACTTC
j_gene: TRBJ2-7
d_gene: TRBD2
v_gene: TRBV15
abundance: NA
len: 15

CDR3aa: CASSARRGQGEKLFF
CDR3nt: TGTGCCAGCAGCGCCCGGAGGGGGCAGGGTGAAAAACTGTTTTTT
j_gene: TRBJ1-4
d_gene: TRBD1
v_gene: TRBV9
abundance: NA
len: 15

CDR3aa: CASSSQTPGETQYF
CDR3nt: TGTGCCAGCAGCTCCCAGACCCCGGGGGAGACCCAGTACTTC
j_gene: TRBJ2-5
d_gene: NA
v_gene: TRBV13
abundance: NA
len: 14

CDR3aa: CASSLVGDRGTEQFF
CDR3nt: TGTGCCAGCAGCTTAGTTGGCGACAGGGGGACTGAGCAGTTCTTC
j_gene: TRBJ2-1
d_gene: TRBD1
v_gene: TRBV7-9
abundance: NA
len: 15

CDR3aa: CSALTGGNQPQHF
CDR3nt: TGCAGCGCTCTGACAGGCGGGAATCAGCCCCAGCATTTT
j_gene: TRBJ1-5
d_gene: NA
v_gene: TRBV29-1
abundance: NA
len: 13

CDR3aa: CASSPIAGEQETQYF
CDR3nt: TGTGCCAGCAGTCCGATAGCGGGGGAGCAAGAGACCCAGTACTTC
j_gene: TRBJ2-5
d_gene: TRBD2
v_gene: TRBV6-1
abundance: NA
len: 15

CDR3aa: CASSQGGGARYGYTF
CDR3nt: TGCGCCAGCAGCCAGGGGGGGGGAGCGAGATATGGCTACACCTTC
j_gene: TRBJ1-2
d_gene: NA
v_gene: TRBV4-1
abundance: NA
len: 15

CDR3aa: CASSFSSGGEQYF
CDR3nt: TGTGCCAGCAGTTTTTCGTCGGGGGGCGAGCAGTACTTC
j_gene: TRBJ2-7
d_gene: TRBD2
v_gene: TRBV27
abundance: NA
len: 13

CDR3aa: CASYSGSRTDTQYF
CDR3nt: TGCGCCAGTTATAGCGGGAGTCGAACAGATACGCAGTATTTT
j_gene: TRBJ2-3
d_gene: TRBD2
v_gene: TRBV5-1
abundance: once
len: 14

CDR3aa: CASSFTSGGYNEQFF
CDR3nt: TGTGCCAGCAGTTTTACTAGCGGGGGGTACAATGAGCAGTTCTTC
j_gene: TRBJ2-1
d_gene: TRBD2
v_gene: TRBV11-2
abundance: once
len: 15

CDR3aa: CASSVEAGRAEKLFF
CDR3nt: TGTGCCAGCAGCGTAGAGGCAGGGAGGGCTGAAAAACTGTTTTTT
j_gene: TRBJ1-4
d_gene: NA
v_gene: TRBV9
abundance: NA
len: 15

CDR3aa: CASWGQGDYGYTF
CDR3nt: TGTGCCAGCTGGGGACAGGGGGACTATGGCTACACCTTC
j_gene: TRBJ1-2
d_gene: TRBD1
v_gene: TRBV25-1
abundance: NA
len: 13

CDR3aa: CASSLAGSTYEQYF
CDR3nt: TGTGCCAGCAGCTTAGCGGGCAGCACCTACGAGCAGTACTTC
j_gene: TRBJ2-7
d_gene: NA
v_gene: TRBV7-8
abundance: NA
len: 14

CDR3aa: CASGGSTEAFF
CDR3nt: TGTGCTAGCGGAGGGTCGACTGAAGCTTTCTTT
j_gene: TRBJ1-1
d_gene: NA
v_gene: TRBV12-5
abundance: NA
len: 11

CDR3aa: CAITEAAATYEQYF
CDR3nt: TGTGCCATCACGGAGGCAGCGGCGACTTACGAGCAGTACTTC
j_gene: TRBJ2-7
d_gene: NA
v_gene: TRBV10-3
abundance: few
len: 14

CDR3aa: CASSREVGTNTGELFF
CDR3nt: TGTGCCAGCAGCCGCGAGGTGGGTACGAACACCGGGGAGCTGTTTTTT
j_gene: TRBJ2-2
d_gene: NA
v_gene: TRBV7-6
abundance: NA
len: 16

CDR3aa: CASGQGPYEQYF
CDR3nt: TGTGCCAGTGGACAGGGCCCCTACGAGCAGTACTTC
j_gene: TRBJ2-7
d_gene: TRBD1
v_gene: TRBV9
abundance: NA
len: 12

CDR3aa: CASSPTSGSLNTGELFF
CDR3nt: TGTGCCAGCAGTCCAACCTCCGGGAGTTTAAACACCGGGGAGCTGTTTTTT
j_gene: TRBJ2-2
d_gene: NA
v_gene: TRBV28
abundance: NA
len: 17

CDR3aa: CASSLGTGRGYTF
CDR3nt: TGTGCCAGCTCCCTGGGAACAGGGCGCGGCTACACCTTC
j_gene: TRBJ1-2
d_gene: NA
v_gene: TRBV18
abundance: NA
len: 13

CDR3aa: CASSTEGAGNQPQHF
CDR3nt: TGCGCCAGCAGCACCGAGGGGGCTGGCAATCAGCCCCAGCATTTT
j_gene: TRBJ1-5
d_gene: TRBD1
v_gene: TRBV5-1
abundance: NA
len: 15

CDR3aa: CASSRTSGLSSYEQYF
CDR3nt: TGTGCCAGCAGCCGGACTAGCGGGTTAAGCTCCTACGAGCAGTACTTC
j_gene: TRBJ2-7
d_gene: TRBD2
v_gene: TRBV28
abundance: NA
len: 16

CDR3aa: CASSHYRDRGYNEQFF
CDR3nt: TGCGCCAGCAGCCACTACCGGGACAGAGGCTACAATGAGCAGTTCTTC
j_gene: TRBJ2-1
d_gene: TRBD1
v_gene: TRBV4-1
abundance: NA
len: 16

CDR3aa: CASSQRQDLYKNIQYF
CDR3nt: TGTGCCAGCAGCCAACGACAGGACCTTTACAAAAACATTCAGTACTTC
j_gene: TRBJ2-4
d_gene: NA
v_gene: TRBV14
abundance: NA
len: 16

CDR3aa: CASSPRETEGQYF
CDR3nt: TGTGCCAGCTCACCAAGGGAGACTGAGGGGCAGTATTTT
j_gene: TRBJ2-3
d_gene: NA
v_gene: TRBV18
abundance: NA
len: 13

CDR3aa: CASSIEGQGSNQPQHF
CDR3nt: TGTGCCAGTAGTATAGAGGGGCAGGGCAGCAATCAGCCCCAGCATTTT
j_gene: TRBJ1-5
d_gene: NA
v_gene: TRBV19
abundance: NA
len: 16

CDR3aa: CTSSLYPTTSGGTLRYQETQYF
CDR3nt: TGCACCAGCAGCCTCTATCCCACGACTAGCGGGGGGACCTTGCGCTACCAAGAGACCCAGTACTTC
j_gene: TRBJ2-5
d_gene: NA
v_gene: TRBV1
abundance: NA
len: 22

CDR3aa: CASSLEESGGHLGTQYF
CDR3nt: TGCGCCAGCAGCTTGGAAGAGAGCGGGGGACACCTTGGGACCCAGTACTTC
j_gene: TRBJ2-5
d_gene: TRBD2
v_gene: TRBV5-1
abundance: NA
len: 17

CDR3aa: CASSRTGGWETQYF
CDR3nt: TGTGCCAGCAGCCGGACAGGGGGCTGGGAGACCCAGTACTTC
j_gene: TRBJ2-5
d_gene: TRBD1
v_gene: TRBV6-1
abundance: NA
len: 14

CDR3aa: CASSQGTDPGRSDTQYF
CDR3nt: TGCGCCAGCAGCCAGGGGACCGACCCGGGGAGGTCAGATACGCAGTATTTT
j_gene: TRBJ2-3
d_gene: NA
v_gene: TRBV4-1
abundance: NA
len: 17

CDR3aa: CASRDRTEQFF
CDR3nt: TGTGCCAGTAGAGACAGGACTGAGCAGTTCTTC
j_gene: TRBJ2-1
d_gene: NA
v_gene: TRBV19
abundance: NA
len: 11

CDR3aa: CASSDIHGDGNQPQHF
CDR3nt: TGTGCCAGCAGTGACATACACGGAGATGGGAATCAGCCCCAGCATTTT
j_gene: TRBJ1-5
d_gene: NA
v_gene: TRBV6-1
abundance: NA
len: 16

CDR3aa: CASSYTNTGAGEQYF
CDR3nt: TGTGCCAGCAGTTACACGAATACAGGGGCGGGCGAGCAGTACTTC
j_gene: TRBJ2-7
d_gene: TRBD1
v_gene: TRBV6-5
abundance: NA
len: 15

CDR3aa: CASSEGASTNEKLFF
CDR3nt: TGTGCCAGCAGCGAGGGAGCGTCAACTAATGAAAAACTGTTTTTT
j_gene: TRBJ1-4
d_gene: NA
v_gene: TRBV21-1
abundance: NA
len: 15

CDR3aa: CASSTGNFYEQYF
CDR3nt: TGTGCCAGTAGCACCGGGAACTTCTACGAGCAGTACTTC
j_gene: TRBJ2-7
d_gene: NA
v_gene: TRBV19
abundance: NA
len: 13

CDR3aa: CASSSQGAYVYEQYF
CDR3nt: TGTGCCAGCAGCTCCCAGGGGGCCTATGTTTACGAGCAGTACTTC
j_gene: TRBJ2-7
d_gene: TRBD1
v_gene: TRBV13
abundance: NA
len: 15

CDR3aa: CAWTVSYEQYF
CDR3nt: TGTGCCTGGACGGTCTCCTACGAGCAGTACTTC
j_gene: TRBJ2-7
d_gene: NA
v_gene: TRBV30
abundance: NA
len: 11

CDR3aa: CASSPEVAAGTQYF
CDR3nt: TGCGCCAGCAGCCCGGAGGTAGCGGCGGGGACCCAGTACTTC
j_gene: TRBJ2-5
d_gene: NA
v_gene: TRBV5-1
abundance: NA
len: 14

CDR3aa: CASSSSSGSYEQYF
CDR3nt: TGTGCCAGCAGTTCTTCTAGCGGCTCCTACGAGCAGTACTTC
j_gene: TRBJ2-7
d_gene: TRBD2
v_gene: TRBV28
abundance: NA
len: 14

CDR3aa: CASSLDLEEKLFF
CDR3nt: TGCGCCAGCAGCTTGGACCTTGAGGAAAAACTGTTTTTT
j_gene: TRBJ1-4
d_gene: NA
v_gene: TRBV5-1
abundance: NA
len: 13

CDR3aa: CASRQAGRNTEAFF
CDR3nt: TGTGCCAGCAGACAGGCAGGAAGGAACACTGAAGCTTTCTTT
j_gene: TRBJ1-1
d_gene: NA
v_gene: TRBV2
abundance: NA
len: 14

CDR3aa: CASSQDSVRAEAFF
CDR3nt: TGTGCCAGCAGCCAAGACTCGGTCCGTGCTGAAGCTTTCTTT
j_gene: TRBJ1-1
d_gene: NA
v_gene: TRBV4-2
abundance: many
len: 14

CDR3aa: CASMGAPDTGELFF
CDR3nt: TGCGCCAGCATGGGAGCTCCGGACACCGGGGAGCTGTTTTTT
j_gene: TRBJ2-2
d_gene: NA
v_gene: TRBV5-1
abundance: NA
len: 14

CDR3aa: CAWSVLQGGSTEAFF
CDR3nt: TGTGCCTGGAGTGTATTACAGGGGGGAAGCACTGAAGCTTTCTTT
j_gene: TRBJ1-1
d_gene: TRBD1
v_gene: TRBV30
abundance: NA
len: 15

CDR3aa: CASSDSLGGPYNEQFF
CDR3nt: TGTGCCAGCAGTGACTCTTTAGGGGGACCCTACAATGAGCAGTTCTTC
j_gene: TRBJ2-1
d_gene: NA
v_gene: TRBV6-4
abundance: NA
len: 16

CDR3aa: CASSPGDRANEQYF
CDR3nt: TGTGCCAGCAGTCCGGGGGACCGAGCCAACGAGCAGTACTTC
j_gene: TRBJ2-7
d_gene: NA
v_gene: TRBV27
abundance: NA
len: 14

CDR3aa: CASSSYMNTEAFF
CDR3nt: TGTGCCAGCAGTTCCTATATGAACACTGAAGCTTTCTTT
j_gene: TRBJ1-1
d_gene: NA
v_gene: TRBV27
abundance: NA
len: 13

CDR3aa: CAWRPGRFGENIQYF
CDR3nt: TGTGCCTGGAGGCCCGGCAGGTTCGGGGAAAACATTCAGTACTTC
j_gene: TRBJ2-4
d_gene: NA
v_gene: TRBV30
abundance: few
len: 15

CDR3aa: CAISESLGQGTKEQYF
CDR3nt: TGTGCCATCAGTGAGTCTTTGGGACAGGGGACTAAGGAGCAGTACTTC
j_gene: TRBJ2-7
d_gene: TRBD1
v_gene: TRBV10-3
abundance: NA
len: 16

CDR3aa: CASNFKAALTGELFF
CDR3nt: TGTGCCAGCAATTTTAAGGCGGCTTTGACCGGGGAGCTGTTTTTT
j_gene: TRBJ2-2
d_gene: NA
v_gene: TRBV6-6
abundance: NA
len: 15